One and the same sample provided the 20 T cell receptor beta chains below, sequenced in a study of shared clonotypes between healthy human individuals. TCRdb's table, derived via immunoSEQ multiplex PCR, lists solely in-frame clones and lacks some. Counted here are hundreds of thousands of clones, around 72% occurring once; the ten biggest clones make up 1.8%. Input material: memory CD4+ T cells sorted from blood. The subset is: CD45RA-negative fraction. These receptors were obtained from a young woman in good health.

V is TRBV19 and J is TRBJ2-2; 7 bases are a match to TRBD1. Germline CDR1 LNHDA, CDR2 SQIVND (reference sequence). With V trimmed by 7 bases and J by 4 bases, 9 bases remained unmatched. The length of the CDR3 is 15 residues. The chain's CDR3 is CASTSGQVGTGELFF. The CDR3, as DNA: TGTGCCAGTACCTCAGGACAGGTTGGCACCGGGGAGCTGTTTTTT.

The chain employs TRBV18 and TRBJ1-2; 8 nucleotides align to TRBD1. The V gene's germline CDR1 is KGHSH and CDR2 LQKENI. V gave up 5 bases and J gave up 3 bases; unmatched junction bases: 8. The CDR3 is made up of 15 amino acids. The CDR3 sequence: CASSFTGQAYYGYTF. The CDR3 DNA reads as TGTGCCAGCTCATTCACGGGACAGGCCTACTATGGCTACACCTTC.

The CDR3 protein is CASGASAVIAFF. The DNA for the CDR3 is TGTGCCAGTGGGGCCTCCGCGGTTATAGCTTTCTTT. The chain has TRBV19 and TRBJ1-1; D perhaps matches TRBD1 (5 bases). The CDR3 runs to 12 residues. The germline V gene encodes CDR1 LNHDA and CDR2 SQIVND (reference sequence). Trimming pared 8 bases from V and 10 bases from J, leaving 17 bases between.

The chain is built from TRBV5-1 and TRBJ2-7; D remains ambiguous. The CDR3 consists of 12 residues. Per germline, CDR1 SGHRS and CDR2 YFSETQ. With 7 bases removed from V and 2 bases from J, the gap between germline ends came to 10 bases. CDR3 in DNA: TGCGCCAGCTCAGATGCCCCCTACGAGCAGTACTTC. It specifies CASSDAPYEQYF.

The V gene is TRBV11-3, the J gene TRBJ2-1; 9 bases fit TRBD2. The V segment lost 7 bases and the J segment 7 bases; nucleotides outside the gene matches: 2. CDR1 SGHNT and CDR2 YENEEA come from the germline V gene. The CDR3 totals 12 residues. The CDR3 is CASKTSGNEQFF. The CDR3 bases are TGTGCCAGCAAAACTAGCGGGAATGAGCAGTTCTTC.

Written as DNA, the CDR3 is TGTGCCAGCAGCGTAGCGGAGTCGAGCCGGGCGTCAGAGCTGTTTTTT. Protein sequence: CASSVAESSRASELFF. The chain links TRBV9 to TRBJ2-2, with unresolved D. V dropped 0 bases and J dropped 11 bases, with 20 bases sitting between them. Germline CDR1 and CDR2: SGDLS and YYNGEE. CDR3 size: 16 residues.

This clone has only one observation. The chain carries TRBV28 and TRBJ1-4; 7 nucleotides agree with TRBD1. The V gene's germline CDR1 is MDHEN and CDR2 SYDVKM. With 6 bases clipped from V and 5 bases from J, the junction kept 9 bases outside the gene matches. CDR3 length: 15 residues. CDR3 sequence: CASSSWTGGNEKLFF. Here the CDR3 DNA reads TGTGCCAGCAGCTCCTGGACAGGAGGGAATGAAAAACTGTTTTTT. Based on the CDR3 plus reference TRBV28 and TRBJ1-4, the full variable domain is DVKVTQSSRYLVKRTGEKVFLECVQDMDHENMFWYRQDPGLGLRLIYFSYDVKMKEKGDIPEGYSVSREKKERFSLILESASTNQTSMYLCASSSWTGGNEKLFFGSGTQLSVL.

This chain links TRBV4-1 with TRBJ1-1; 7 nucleotides agree with TRBD1. V lost 1 base, J lost 0 bases, and 5 bases stayed unmatched. The CDR3 consists of 16 residues. Germline V gene data show CDR1 as MGHRA and CDR2 as YSYEKL. The CDR3 nucleotides read TGCGCCAGCAGCCAAGGCCAGGGGGGCATGAACACTGAAGCTTTCTTT. It translates to CASSQGQGGMNTEAFF.

The chain combines TRBV4-1 with TRBJ2-3, with 10 bases identical to TRBD2. From germline, CDR1 is MGHRA and CDR2 YSYEKL. This CDR3 region has 15 residues. J was trimmed by 4 bases and V by 2 bases; bases with no gene match: 3. DNA of the CDR3: TGCGCCAGCAGCCAAACGGGACTAGCGTCAGATACGCAGTATTTT. This sequence encodes CASSQTGLASDTQYF.

In the case of this clone: The sample holds other DNA sequences that translate to the same CDR3. The V and J genes are TRBV5-1 and TRBJ2-5; tentative D call: TRBD2 (5 bases). In germline, CDR1 is SGHRS, CDR2 YFSETQ. The CDR3 totals 14 residues. V was trimmed by 1 base and J by 2 bases, leaving 9 bases between them. This CDR3 reads CASSLLTGQETQYF. CDR3 DNA sequence: TGCGCCAGCAGCTTGCTAACGGGGCAAGAGACCCAGTACTTC. Combining the CDR3 with reference TRBV5-1 and TRBJ2-5 gives the whole variable domain KAGVTQTPRYLIKTRGQQVTLSCSPISGHRSVSWYQQTPGQGLQFLFEYFSETQRNKGNFPGRFSGRQFSNSRSEMNVSTLELGDSALYLCASSLLTGQETQYFGPGTRLLVL.

Worth noting for this clone: Given a much more abundant clone one base away, this may be a read error. The same CDR3 is also encoded by other DNA sequences in this sample. V gene TRBV4-2 combines with J gene TRBJ1-4; D is perhaps TRBD1 (5 bases). Germline lookup yields CDR1 LGHNA and CDR2 YNFKEQ. This CDR3 region has 17 residues. This chain's CDR3 is CASSALSGRDFREKLFF. CDR3 in DNA: TGTGCCAGCTCTGCATTATCGGGGCGGGATTTTAGGGAAAAGCTGTTTTTT.

In its sample, this clone was seen once. The chain has TRBV9 and TRBJ2-7, with 8 nucleotides matching TRBD2. The V gene end was trimmed by 4 bases and the J gene end by 10 bases; junction bases not matched to a gene: 7. Germline V gives CDR1 SGDLS, CDR2 YYNGEE. This CDR3 contains 12 residues. The CDR3 nucleotides read TGTGCCAGCAGCTCCGACGGGAGGGAACAGTACTTC. Translating it yields CASSSDGREQYF.

This clone has more than one count but fewer than ten. The chain employs TRBV28 and TRBJ2-7, with D hard to call. The CDR3 totals 13 residues. The V gene's germline CDR1 is MDHEN and CDR2 SYDVKM. Trimming cost V 7 bases and J 6 bases, with 16 bases left between them. CDR3 loop: CASILSGPGEQYF. The CDR3 nucleotides are TGTGCCAGCATCTTATCCGGACCCGGCGAGCAGTACTTC.

This chain joins TRBV9 and TRBJ2-2; no firm D call. V lost 6 bases and J 11 bases, leaving 17 bases between the germline ends. Germline CDR1 SGDLS, CDR2 YYNGEE. The CDR3 runs to 13 residues. The CDR3 region is CASNPSGPGELFF. The CDR3 coding sequence is TGTGCCAGCAACCCTTCGGGCCCAGGAGAGCTGTTTTTT.

The genes are TRBV29-1 and TRBJ2-1; a weak D match, TRBD2 (5 bases). Trimming removed 7 bases at V and 0 bases at J, with 10 bases between. This CDR3 contains 13 residues. Germline V lookup: CDR1 SQVTM, CDR2 ANQGSEA. CDR3 DNA sequence: TGCAGCGATGGAGAGGGCTCCTACAATGAGCAGTTCTTC. This codes for CSDGEGSYNEQFF.

Remarks on this clone: The likely explanation is a read error, given a far larger clone one base away. This CDR3 is also generated by other DNA sequences in the sample. The chain links TRBV5-4 to TRBJ1-1; D is undetermined. CDR1 is SGHNT, CDR2 YYREEE, per germline (reference sequence). V dropped 4 bases and J dropped 2 bases, with 3 bases sitting between them. The CDR3 has 11 residues. The DNA for the CDR3 is TGTGCCAGCAGCCTCAACACTGAAGCTTTCTTT. The encoded protein is CASSLNTEAFF.

The V gene is TRBV6-6, the J gene TRBJ2-5, with D hard to call. V lost 6 bases to trimming and J lost 5 bases, with 22 bases between them. The length of the CDR3 is 16 residues. Germline assignment: CDR1 MNHNY and CDR2 SVGAGI (reference sequence). The CDR3 bases are TGTGCCAGCAGCCCCCCCGGGTCCGCCCTTTCTGAGACCCAGTACTTC. Amino acids: CASSPPGSALSETQYF.

This clone occurred once. The chain recombines TRBV2 with TRBJ1-2, with D possibly TRBD1 on 5 matching bases. The V end lost 8 bases, the J end lost 5 bases, and 15 bases lay between the germline ends. The CDR3 contains 13 residues. Germline CDR1 reads SNHLY; CDR2 reads FYNNEI. CDR3 in amino acids: CASPRGGAYGYTF. For the CDR3, the DNA is TGTGCCAGCCCGCGGGGCGGCGCTTATGGCTACACCTTC.

There are a few counts of this clone. This sample includes further DNA sequences coding for the same CDR3. V and J are TRBV7-2 and TRBJ1-1; D gene ambiguous. This CDR3 spans 13 amino acids. Trimming pared 4 bases from V and 1 base from J, leaving 7 bases between. Germline V gives CDR1 SGHTA, CDR2 FQGNSA. This CDR3 reads CASSSQRNTEAFF. CDR3 nucleotides: TGTGCCAGCAGCTCACAACGGAACACTGAAGCTTTCTTT.

This clone was found a few times. The chain links TRBV14 to TRBJ1-5, with D unclear. This CDR3 is 14 amino acids long. Germline V gene lookup returns CDR1 SGHDN and CDR2 FVKESK. Trimming took 4 bases from V and 5 from J, leaving 12 bases between them. The CDR3 DNA reads as TGTGCCAGCAGCCTATCTGGCACTGATCAGCCCCAGCATTTT. This encodes CASSLSGTDQPQHF.